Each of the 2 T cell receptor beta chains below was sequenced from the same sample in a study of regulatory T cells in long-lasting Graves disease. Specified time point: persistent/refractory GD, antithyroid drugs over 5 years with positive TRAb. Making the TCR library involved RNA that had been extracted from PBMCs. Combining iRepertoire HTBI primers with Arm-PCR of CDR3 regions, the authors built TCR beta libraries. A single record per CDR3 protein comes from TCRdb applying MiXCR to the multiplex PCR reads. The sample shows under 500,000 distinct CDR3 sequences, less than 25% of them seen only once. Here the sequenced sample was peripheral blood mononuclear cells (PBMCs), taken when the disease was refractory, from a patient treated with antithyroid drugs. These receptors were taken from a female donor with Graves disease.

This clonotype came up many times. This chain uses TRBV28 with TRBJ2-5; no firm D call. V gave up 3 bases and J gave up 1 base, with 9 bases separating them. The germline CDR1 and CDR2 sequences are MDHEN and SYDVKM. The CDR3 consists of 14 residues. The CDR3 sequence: CASSLRDLQETQYF. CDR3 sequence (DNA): TGTGCCAGCAGTTTGAGAGATCTCCAAGAGACCCAGTACTTC. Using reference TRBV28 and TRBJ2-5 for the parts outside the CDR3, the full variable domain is DVKVTQSSRYLVKRTGEKVFLECVQDMDHENMFWYRQDPGLGLRLIYFSYDVKMKEKGDIPEGYSVSREKKERFSLILESASTNQTSMYLCASSLRDLQETQYFGPGTRLLVL.

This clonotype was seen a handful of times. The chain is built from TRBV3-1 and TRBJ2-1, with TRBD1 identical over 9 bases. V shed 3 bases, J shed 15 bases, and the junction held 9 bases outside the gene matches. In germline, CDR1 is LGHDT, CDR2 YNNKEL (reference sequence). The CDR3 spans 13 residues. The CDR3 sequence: CASSHDPGQGTFF. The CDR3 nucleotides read TGTGCCAGCAGCCACGACCCGGGACAGGGTACGTTCTTC.